What follows are 21 T cell receptor beta chains derived from one specimen sequenced in a study of response to subunit inactivated influenza vaccine. MiXCR was run by TCRdb on the RT-PCR reads, yielding one entry per CDR3 protein. The sample includes fewer than 550,000 distinct CDR3 sequences, about 25% of them seen just once. Sequencing used CD4+ T cells sorted from PBMCs, obtained 5 days after vaccination. These receptors all stem from a man in his forties or fifties who received an inactivated influenza vaccine.

This clonotype was seen a handful of times. CDR3 protein: CASRAASGTEAFF. CDR3 nucleotide sequence: TGTGCCAGCAGGGCTGCGAGTGGAACTGAAGCTTTCTTT. The chain uses TRBV6-1 and TRBJ1-1, with D unclear. CDR3 length equals 13 residues. CDR1 is MNHNS and CDR2 is SASEGT in the germline V gene. V lost 6 bases and J lost 5, with 13 bases in between.

In its sample, this clonotype was seen a few times. The chain recombines TRBV5-6 with TRBJ1-4; the D is unclear. This CDR3 spans 14 amino acids. Looked up from germline, CDR1 is SGHDT and CDR2 is YYEEEE. Trimming took 2 bases from V and 0 from J, leaving 5 bases between them. The CDR3 protein is CASSFGSTNEKLFF. The CDR3 DNA is TGTGCCAGCAGCTTTGGGTCAACTAATGAAAAACTGTTTTTT.

This clonotype was found a few times. The chain carries TRBV7-2 and TRBJ1-1; D remains ambiguous. The CDR3 covers 12 residues. CDR1 and CDR2 from the germline V gene are SGHTA and FQGNSA. Trimming left V 5 bases short and J 6 bases short, with 10 bases between. CDR3 loop: CASSRFNAEAFF. CDR3 DNA sequence: TGTGCCAGCAGCCGATTTAACGCTGAAGCTTTCTTT.

The chain uses TRBV24-1 and TRBJ2-2; TRBD2 aligns across 11 bases. The V segment lost 4 bases and the J segment 0 bases; nucleotides outside the gene matches: 3. Germline CDR1 and CDR2: KGHDR and SFDVKD. The CDR3 is 17 amino acids. The CDR3 DNA reads as TGTGCCACCAGTGAATCGGGACTAGCGGCGAACACCGGGGAGCTGTTTTTT. Translation gives CATSESGLAANTGELFF.

This clonotype has at least ten counts. The chain has TRBV5-1 and TRBJ2-1; D gene uncertain. Germline lookup yields CDR1 SGHRS and CDR2 YFSETQ. V was pared by 5 bases and J by 0 bases, with 9 bases between. CDR3 size: 14 residues. The DNA of the CDR3 is TGCGCCAGCAGATCTGATATCTCCTACAATGAGCAGTTCTTC. Translated, it gives CASRSDISYNEQFF.

The rearrangement links TRBV5-1 to TRBJ2-6; a possible D gene is TRBD2 (5 bases). V lost 1 base, J lost 2 bases, and 10 bases lay in between. The CDR3 sequence is 16 residues long. Germline V lookup: CDR1 SGHRS, CDR2 YFSETQ. DNA of the CDR3: TGCGCCAGCAGCTTGAACCCCGGGGCTGGGGCCAACGTCCTGACTTTC. This sequence encodes CASSLNPGAGANVLTF. Filled out from reference TRBV5-1 and TRBJ2-6, the complete variable domain reads KAGVTQTPRYLIKTRGQQVTLSCSPISGHRSVSWYQQTPGQGLQFLFEYFSETQRNKGNFPGRFSGRQFSNSRSEMNVSTLELGDSALYLCASSLNPGAGANVLTFGAGSRLTVL.

This clonotype has ten or more counts. The junction shows a germline mismatch at one end, possibly a read error. This chain uses TRBV4-2 with TRBJ2-1; the match to TRBD2 covers 9 bases. This CDR3 has 16 residues. CDR1 LGHNA and CDR2 YNFKEQ come from the germline V gene. The DNA of the CDR3 is TGTGCCAGCAGCCAAGAAGGCGGGAGGGCCTACGATGAGCAGTTCTTC. Protein: CASSQEGGRAYDEQFF.

This clonotype was observed a handful of times. The chain is built from TRBV5-1 and TRBJ1-1; a possible D gene is TRBD1 (5 bases). This CDR3 region has 11 residues. Germline values: CDR1 SGHRS, CDR2 YFSETQ. V was clipped by 4 bases and J by 7 bases, with 8 bases between them. The CDR3 loop reads CASSRDSEAFF. The DNA of the CDR3 is TGCGCCAGCAGCCGCGACAGTGAAGCTTTCTTT.

J is TRBJ1-2 and V is TRBV27; D gene uncertain. Germline V gene lookup returns CDR1 MNHEY and CDR2 SMNVEV (reference sequence). Trimming cost V 4 bases and J 7 bases, with 10 bases left between them. The CDR3 loop spans 12 amino acids. The CDR3 is CASSSATAGYTF. DNA of the CDR3: TGTGCCAGCAGTTCGGCGACTGCTGGCTACACCTTC.

This sequence joins TRBV12-3 or TRBV12-4 and TRBJ2-2; 7 positions match TRBD1. J was trimmed by 2 bases and V by 7 bases; bases with no gene match: 10. The CDR3 sequence is 16 residues long. CDR3 amino acids: CASNQGTVLNTGELFF. CDR3 nucleotides: TGTGCCAGCAACCAAGGGACAGTCCTAAACACCGGGGAGCTGTTTTTT.

This sequence joins TRBV7-8 and TRBJ2-7; D unresolved. Germline V gene sequence: CDR1 SGHVS, CDR2 FQNEAQ. Trimming shortened V by 1 base and J by 7 bases, and 11 bases separated the two germline ends. This CDR3 is built from 13 residues. The DNA of the CDR3 is TGTGCCAGCAGCTTAGGCACCCCTGGGGAGCAGTACTTC. Translation gives CASSLGTPGEQYF.

This clonotype has just a few counts. The CDR3 loop reads CASSLGLRRQFF. CDR3 sequence (DNA): TGTGCCAGCAGCTTAGGCTTGCGAAGGCAGTTCTTC. V and J are TRBV7-2 and TRBJ2-1; D uncertain. This CDR3 comprises 12 residues. V lost 1 base, J lost 12 bases, and 10 bases lay in between. Germline loops: CDR1 SGHTA, CDR2 FQGNSA.

As DNA, the CDR3 is TGTGCCAGCAGCCCCGAGTCGGGACTAGCGTTTGAGCAGTTCTTC. Protein: CASSPESGLAFEQFF. The genes are TRBV9 and TRBJ2-1; 10 bases map to TRBD2. Germline V CDR1 and CDR2: SGDLS, YYNGEE. The CDR3 is 15 amino acids. V gave up 4 bases and J gave up 9 bases; unmatched junction bases: 10.

This clonotype turned up a few times. The J gene is TRBJ1-6, the V gene TRBV6-1, with D possibly matching TRBD1 (6 bases). Germline V gene data show CDR1 as MNHNS and CDR2 as SASEGT. Trimming stripped 6 bases from V and 0 bases from J, with 21 bases between. The CDR3 has 19 residues. The CDR3 coding sequence is TGTGCCAGCAGCCGGAGGTTTGACAGGAGGAGCTCCTATAATTCACCCCTCCACTTT. Its translation: CASSRRFDRRSSYNSPLHF.

The chain joins TRBV29-1 to TRBJ1-1, with D unresolved. V was shortened by 5 bases and J by 1 base, with 5 bases between the two germline ends. The V gene's germline CDR1 is SQVTM and CDR2 ANQGSEA. This CDR3 is 11 amino acids long. For the CDR3, the DNA is TGCAGCGTTCGGGCGAACACTGAAGCTTTCTTT. This translates into CSVRANTEAFF.

The J gene is TRBJ2-4, the V gene TRBV4-3; D call uncertain. The CDR3 spans 14 residues. Trimming removed 1 base from V and 3 bases from J, with 7 bases in between. Germline V lookup: CDR1 LGHNA, CDR2 YSLEER. CDR3 nucleotides: TGCGCCAGCAGCCAAGGGCTCAGCAAAAACATTCAGTACTTC. As protein: CASSQGLSKNIQYF.

This clonotype occurred many times. The chain is built from TRBV29-1 and TRBJ2-7; 8 bases are a match to TRBD2. The CDR3 extends over 12 amino acids. V dropped 4 bases and J dropped 2; count of bases not matched to a gene: 1. CDR1 and CDR2 from the germline V gene are SQVTM and ANQGSEA. The CDR3 DNA reads TGCAGCGTTGGAGCGGGGGCCTACGAGCAGTACTTC. It specifies CSVGAGAYEQYF.

This clonotype was observed at least ten times. V usage is TRBV4-2 and J usage is TRBJ2-1; D is unclear. Germline V gene lookup returns CDR1 LGHNA and CDR2 YNFKEQ. Trimming removed 4 bases from V and 5 bases from J, with 15 bases in between. The CDR3 runs 15 residues. CDR3 coding DNA: TGTGCCAGCAGCCGAGAGAGATACCCGGACAATGAGCAGTTCTTC. The encoded protein is CASSRERYPDNEQFF.

V gene TRBV7-9 combines with J gene TRBJ2-5; D is undetermined. The CDR3 covers 13 residues. The ends were cut back, 7 bases at V and 4 bases at J, with 13 bases in the middle. In germline, CDR1 is SEHNR, CDR2 FQNEAQ (reference sequence). As DNA, the CDR3 is TGTGCCAGCATCCTCCCGGTCCCAGAGACCCAGTACTTC. It specifies CASILPVPETQYF.

The chain carries TRBV20-1 and TRBJ2-7; D assignment may be TRBD1 or TRBD2 (5 bases each). Germline-derived CDR1 and CDR2 are DFQATT and SNEGSKA (reference sequence). The CDR3 sequence is 13 residues long. V lost 6 bases and J 0 bases, leaving 12 bases between the germline ends. CDR3 DNA sequence: TGCAGTGCCCCGGGACGAACCTCCTACGAGCAGTACTTC. The encoded protein is CSAPGRTSYEQYF.

The chain carries TRBV7-6 and TRBJ1-1; tentatively, D is TRBD1 (5 bases). There are 15 residues in the CDR3. The ends were cut back, 5 bases at V and 0 bases at J, with 13 bases in the middle. Germline loops: CDR1 SGHVS, CDR2 FNYEAQ. The CDR3 spells CASSQGTGMNTEAFF. The CDR3 coding sequence is TGTGCCAGCAGCCAAGGGACGGGCATGAACACTGAAGCTTTCTTT.